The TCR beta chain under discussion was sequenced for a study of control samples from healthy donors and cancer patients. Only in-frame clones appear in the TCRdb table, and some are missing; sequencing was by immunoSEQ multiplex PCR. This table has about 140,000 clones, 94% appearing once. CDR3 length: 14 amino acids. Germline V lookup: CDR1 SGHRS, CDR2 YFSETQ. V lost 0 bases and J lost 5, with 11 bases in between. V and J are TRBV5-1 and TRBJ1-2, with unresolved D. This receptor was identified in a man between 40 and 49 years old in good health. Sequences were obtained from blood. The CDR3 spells CASSLESRYYGYTF. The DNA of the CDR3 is TGCGCCAGCAGCTTGGAGTCCAGGTATTATGGCTACACCTTC.